This entry is about one TCR beta chain. Its target is not known. Germline lookup yields CDR1 SEHNR and CDR2 FQNEAQ (reference sequence). CDR3 length: 14 amino acids. J was trimmed by 3 bases and V by 1 base; bases with no gene match: 3. The data are from a study of beta chain features in type 1 diabetes. Points from the study as a whole: The study notes PCR might favor shorter templates equally in patients and controls. Type 1 diabetes patients had moderately but significantly shorter TCRB CDR3s in all four CD4+ subsets. Healthy donors had naive, central memory and Treg TCRB repertoires that appeared less similar than those seen among patients.

The whole isolated RNA underwent reverse transcription, so sequencing captured expressed TCRB transcripts. Deep immunoSEQ sequencing covered naive, central memory and regulatory T cell samples. Here immunoSEQ multiplex PCR was the method, and the copy in TCRdb shows in-frame clones only, minus some. The sample holds 300,000 to 450,000 clones, over 9.5% seen once. The TCR was taken from a woman between 18 and 29 years old with type 1 diabetes. The material sequenced was naive CD4+ T cells from blood. The rearrangement joins TRBV7-9 to TRBJ2-7; 7 bases fit TRBD1. CDR3 in amino acids: CASSLGGQFYEQYF. In DNA form, the CDR3 reads TGTGCCAGCAGCTTAGGGGGACAGTTCTACGAGCAGTACTTC. Full variable domain (remainder filled in from reference TRBV7-9 and TRBJ2-7): DTGVSQNPRHKITKRGQNVTFRCDPISEHNRLYWYRQTLGQGPEFLTYFQNEAQLEKSRLLSDRFSAERPKGSFSTLEIQRTEQGDSAMYLCASSLGGQFYEQYFGPGTRLTVT.